The clone carrying this T cell receptor (beta chain) was seen repeatedly, ten times or more. TCRdb independently ran MiXCR on the RACE reads; one entry per CDR3 protein. This sample yields about 89,000 distinct CDR3 sequences, of which 10% to 15% are seen a single time; approximately 5.2% belongs to the top ten. This sample was taken from a study of human T cells and chemical hapten exposure. Study-wide background: Throughout the roughly 22-week study, diphenylcyclopropenone was applied weekly to the patients' scalps.

Time point noted: patch test 3, about 24 weeks after DPC sensitization. Treatment given: therapeutic diphenylcyclopropenone sensitization with weekly scalp DPC. With 3 bases clipped from V and 4 bases from J, the junction kept 12 bases outside the gene matches. From germline, CDR1 is LGHDT and CDR2 YNNKEL (reference sequence). CDR3 length equals 19 residues. The TCR sequence derives from a woman aged 45-59 years with alopecia areata. Some clones in this sample may be carry-over from other donors' samples. The specimen was whole blood, collected in connection with sensitization to the hapten diphenylcyclopropenone (DPC). The chain recombines TRBV3-1 with TRBJ2-3; TRBD2 matches 14 bases. CDR3 DNA: TGTGCCAGCAGCCAGTCCTCCGGGACTAGCGGGAGAGGCGCAGATACGCAGTATTTT. It codes for CASSQSSGTSGRGADTQYF.